This T cell receptor (beta chain) was identified during a study of blood T cells in healthy people across ages. The study's findings and limits: When set beside aged donors, long-lived donors presented more naive CD4+ cells and higher diversity.

Primed by a sample-barcoded 5' primer and a J-beta primer mix, a second PCR proceeded for about 7 to 11 cycles. TCRdb ran MiXCR on the 5' RACE reads and lists one entry per CDR3 protein. The table shows approximately 730,000 distinct CDR3 sequences, with 43% occurring only once. The CDR3 is 16 amino acids. Looked up from germline, CDR1 is DFQATT and CDR2 is SNEGSKA (reference sequence). V lost 3 bases to trimming and J lost 12 bases; unmatched junction nucleotides: 13. This clonotype was seen once. Its antigen is still unknown. This receptor was identified in a woman aged 55 to 70 in good health. V gene TRBV20-1 combines with J gene TRBJ2-1; TRBD2 matches at 14 bases. The sequenced sample consisted of blood. The CDR3 DNA reads as TGCAGTGCTAGTTTCCCCGGACTAGCGGGGGGCCAACGGCAGTTCTTC. Its translation: CSASFPGLAGGQRQFF.